The 4 T cell receptor beta chains below were found in one sample sequenced in a study of T cell changes during pregnancy in multiple sclerosis. The data were produced by immunoSEQ multiplex PCR, yet TCRdb's version contains in-frame clones alone and is incomplete. Of roughly 93,000 clones in the sample, 92% were seen once. Sequenced here: peripheral blood, sampled after pregnancy. The receptors here all came from a female donor in good health, enrolled as a control in a pregnancy study.

The table lists this clone with a few counts. The chain carries TRBV5-5 and TRBJ1-2; D gene ambiguous. The CDR3 runs to 14 residues. Trimming cost V 0 bases and J 2 bases, with 8 bases left between them. From germline, CDR1 is SGHKS and CDR2 YYEKEE (reference sequence). The CDR3 nucleotides read TGTGCCAGCAGCTTGGACAGTGTAAACTATGGCTACACCTTC. It yields the protein CASSLDSVNYGYTF.

A single count supports this clone. The gene calls are TRBV9 and TRBJ1-1; no clear D gene. The CDR3 is 16 residues long. Germline loops: CDR1 SGDLS, CDR2 YYNGEE. The V gene lost 0 bases and the J gene lost 2 bases, with 14 bases spanning the gap. The CDR3 region has the DNA TGTGCCAGCAGCGTAGGGGGAGGGTCCGTAAACACTGAAGCTTTCTTT. Translating gives CASSVGGGSVNTEAFF.

The chain employs TRBV5-1 and TRBJ1-6, with D perhaps matching TRBD1 (6 bases). The CDR3 spans 17 residues. CDR1 is SGHRS, CDR2 YFSETQ, per germline. V shed 1 base and J shed 5 bases, with 16 bases lying between them. CDR3 nucleotides: TGCGCCAGCAGCTTGATTTTACCCGGACAGAATAATTCACCCCTCCACTTT. Its translation: CASSLILPGQNNSPLHF.

This sequence joins TRBV5-5 and TRBJ2-7; 8 positions agree with TRBD1. This CDR3 has 14 residues. CDR1 and CDR2 (germline): SGHKS, YYEKEE (reference sequence). The V segment lost 0 bases and the J segment 3 bases; nucleotides outside the gene matches: 2. The CDR3 loop is CASSLGGQGYEQYF. CDR3 DNA: TGTGCCAGCAGCTTGGGTGGACAGGGCTACGAGCAGTACTTC.